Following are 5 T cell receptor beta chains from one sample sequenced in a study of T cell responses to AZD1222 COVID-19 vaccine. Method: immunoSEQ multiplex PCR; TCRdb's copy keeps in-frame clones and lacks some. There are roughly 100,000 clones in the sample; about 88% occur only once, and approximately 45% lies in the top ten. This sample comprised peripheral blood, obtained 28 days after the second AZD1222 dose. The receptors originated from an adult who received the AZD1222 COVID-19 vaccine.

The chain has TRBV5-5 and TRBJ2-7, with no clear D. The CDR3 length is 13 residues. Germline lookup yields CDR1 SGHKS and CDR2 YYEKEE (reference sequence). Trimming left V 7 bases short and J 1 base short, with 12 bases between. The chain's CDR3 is CASGLMDSYEQYF. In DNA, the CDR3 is TGTGCCAGCGGGTTGATGGATTCCTACGAGCAGTACTTC.

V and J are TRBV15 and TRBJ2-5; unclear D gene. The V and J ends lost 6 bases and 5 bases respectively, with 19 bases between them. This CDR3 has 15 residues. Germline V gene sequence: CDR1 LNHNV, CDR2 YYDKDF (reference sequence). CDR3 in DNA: TGTGCCACCAGAGACGAGATTAGGGCGAGGGAGACCCAGTACTTC. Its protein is CATRDEIRARETQYF.

CDR3 amino acids: CSASLQGGNSPLHF. The CDR3 DNA follows: TGCAGTGCTAGTCTACAGGGAGGTAATTCACCCCTCCACTTT. V usage is TRBV20-1 and J usage is TRBJ1-6; D possibly corresponds to TRBD1 (6 bases). CDR1 DFQATT and CDR2 SNEGSKA come from the germline V gene (reference sequence). Trimming removed 3 bases at V and 6 bases at J, with 12 bases between. This CDR3 is built from 14 residues.

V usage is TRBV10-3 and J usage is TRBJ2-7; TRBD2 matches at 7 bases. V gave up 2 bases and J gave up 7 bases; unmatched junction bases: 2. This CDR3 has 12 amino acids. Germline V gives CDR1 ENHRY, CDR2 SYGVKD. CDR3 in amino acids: CAISEGAGEQYF. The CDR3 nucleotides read TGTGCCATCAGTGAGGGAGCGGGAGAGCAGTACTTC.

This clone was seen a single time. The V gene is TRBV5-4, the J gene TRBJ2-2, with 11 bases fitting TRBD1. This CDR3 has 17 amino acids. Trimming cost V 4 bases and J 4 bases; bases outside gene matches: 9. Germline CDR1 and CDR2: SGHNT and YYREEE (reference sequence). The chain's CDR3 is CASSPDRGPRITGELFF. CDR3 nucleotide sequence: TGTGCCAGCAGCCCGGACAGGGGGCCCCGTATCACCGGGGAGCTGTTTTTT.